One sample yielded the 19 T cell receptor beta chains listed below, sequenced in a study of T cell repertoires in cytomegalovirus infection. Each CDR3 protein gets one entry after TCRdb re-called the reads with MiXCR. The sample holds 570,000 or so distinct CDR3 sequences, approximately 40% seen once. Antigens of these TCRs are unknown. This specimen consisted of cultured PBMCs, obtained from culture after CMV antigen stimulation. These receptors originate from a human donor in good health (CMV status not recorded). Some clones in this sample may be carry-over from other donors' samples.

The rearrangement links TRBV6-1 to TRBJ1-1; TRBD1 matches 7 bases. The V gene end was trimmed by 6 bases and the J gene end by 0 bases; junction bases not matched to a gene: 7. From germline, CDR1 is MNHNS and CDR2 SASEGT. The CDR3 has 15 amino acids. CDR3: CASRMYRGVNTEAFF. The CDR3, as DNA: TGTGCCAGCAGGATGTACAGGGGTGTGAACACTGAAGCTTTCTTT.

Only one count was recorded for this clonotype. The genes are TRBV12-3 or TRBV12-4 and TRBJ2-5; 11 bases are a match to TRBD2. There are 13 residues in the CDR3. V shed 8 bases and J 5 bases; nucleotides not matched to a gene: 4. The CDR3, as DNA: TGTGCCAGCCAACTAGCGGGAGAGGAGACCCAGTACTTC. It specifies CASQLAGEETQYF.

This chain links TRBV2 with TRBJ2-2; tentatively, D is TRBD2 (6 bases). The CDR3 is made up of 19 amino acids. V was cut by 5 bases and J by 4 bases, with 26 bases left in between. CDR1 SNHLY and CDR2 FYNNEI come from the germline V gene. CDR3 bases: TGTGCCAGCAGTCTTACGAACCCTACTAGCTTGGGGAGCACCGGGGAGCTGTTTTTT. The encoded protein is CASSLTNPTSLGSTGELFF.

This sequence joins TRBV7-2 and TRBJ2-3, with a possible D match to TRBD2 (6 bases). V was clipped by 5 bases and J by 6 bases, with 15 bases between them. Germline V lookup: CDR1 SGHTA, CDR2 FQGNSA. This CDR3 is built from 14 residues. The CDR3 sequence is CASSQGRIVDTQYF. Here the CDR3 DNA reads TGTGCCAGCAGCCAAGGGAGGATAGTGGATACGCAGTATTTT. The full variable domain, with the rest looked up from reference TRBV7-2 and TRBJ2-3, is GAGVSQSPSNKVTEKGKDVELRCDPISGHTALYWYRQSLGQGLEFLIYFQGNSAPDKSGLPSDRFSAERTGGSVSTLTIQRTQQEDSAVYLCASSQGRIVDTQYFGPGTRLTVL.

This clonotype was seen once. V gene TRBV7-6 combines with J gene TRBJ1-5; TRBD1 is a possible D gene (5 bases). The CDR3 totals 15 residues. The germline V gene encodes CDR1 SGHVS and CDR2 FNYEAQ. V shed 5 bases and J shed 1 base, with 12 bases lying between them. The CDR3 spells CASSRERGSNQPQHF. DNA of the CDR3: TGTGCCAGCAGCCGAGAAAGGGGAAGCAATCAGCCCCAGCATTTT. Variable domain in full (rest from reference TRBV7-6 and TRBJ1-5): GAGVSQSPRYKVTKRGQDVALRCDPISGHVSLYWYRQALGQGPEFLTYFNYEAQQDKSGLPNDRFSAERPEGSISTLTIQRTEQRDSAMYRCASSRERGSNQPQHFGDGTRLSIL.

The chain joins TRBV11-2 to TRBJ2-2; D is perhaps TRBD2 (7 bases). The CDR3 spans 16 residues. Trimming removed 5 bases from V and 1 base from J, with 14 bases in between. Germline values: CDR1 SGHAT, CDR2 FQNNGV. The CDR3 loop is CASSKGGAENTGELFF. The CDR3 region has the DNA TGTGCCAGCAGCAAGGGGGGGGCGGAGAACACCGGGGAGCTGTTTTTT.

V and J are TRBV6-1 and TRBJ1-1; a possible D gene is TRBD1 (6 bases). The CDR3 spans 13 residues. Trimming took 7 bases from V and 4 from J, leaving 13 bases between them. Germline CDR1 is MNHNS and CDR2 is SASEGT. The CDR3 region has the DNA TGTGCCAGCAAAGTAACAGGGATCACTGAAGCTTTCTTT. Translation: CASKVTGITEAFF.

This clonotype was seen a handful of times. CDR3 nucleotides: TGTGCCAGCAGCCATGAGGCGAGTTCACCCCTCCACTTT. Protein product: CASSHEASSPLHF. V usage is TRBV4-2 and J usage is TRBJ1-6; D is unclear. Trimming stripped 3 bases from V and 9 bases from J, with 9 bases between. The CDR3 runs 13 residues. Per germline, CDR1 LGHNA and CDR2 YNFKEQ.

The chain links TRBV7-2 to TRBJ2-7; possible D gene TRBD1, 5 bases. Germline-derived CDR1 and CDR2 are SGHTA and FQGNSA. V lost 5 bases and J lost 3, with 11 bases in between. The CDR3 extends over 13 amino acids. The CDR3 nucleotides are TGTGCCAGCAGCCCAGGGCCAGGCTACGAGCAGTACTTC. Protein product: CASSPGPGYEQYF. The variable domain in full, with the rest retrieved from reference TRBV7-2 and TRBJ2-7, is GAGVSQSPSNKVTEKGKDVELRCDPISGHTALYWYRQSLGQGLEFLIYFQGNSAPDKSGLPSDRFSAERTGGSVSTLTIQRTQQEDSAVYLCASSPGPGYEQYFGPGTRLTVT.

This clonotype was seen repeatedly, ten times or more. The chain links TRBV7-8 to TRBJ1-2, with TRBD1 matching 7 bases. CDR1 and CDR2 from the germline V gene are SGHVS and FQNEAQ. The CDR3 spans 16 residues. The V and J ends lost 2 bases and 2 bases, in that order; junction bases with no gene match: 8. The CDR3, as DNA: TGTGCCAGCAGCTTAAACGTAGGGACAGCGAACTATGGCTACACCTTC. Translated: CASSLNVGTANYGYTF.

This clonotype was recorded a few times. The chain is built from TRBV7-6 and TRBJ2-1; no definite D call. The CDR3 length is 12 residues. Trimming took 7 bases from V and 6 from J, leaving 10 bases between them. Germline loops: CDR1 SGHVS, CDR2 FNYEAQ. CDR3 in amino acids: CASTLGSNEQFF. CDR3 DNA: TGTGCCAGCACCTTGGGGTCCAATGAGCAGTTCTTC.

In this sample, this clonotype turned up a few times. V is TRBV7-2 and J is TRBJ2-5, with D unclear. The germline CDR1 and CDR2 sequences are SGHTA and FQGNSA. The CDR3 consists of 12 residues. Trimming took off 3 bases at V and 5 bases at J, with 7 bases between the two ends. CDR3 DNA sequence: TGTGCCAGCAGCTTCTGGGTTGAGACCCAGTACTTC. Its protein is CASSFWVETQYF.

V is TRBV28 and J is TRBJ2-4; tentatively, D is TRBD2 (5 bases). The CDR3 runs to 15 residues. Germline values: CDR1 MDHEN, CDR2 SYDVKM. V lost 5 bases and J lost 0, with 11 bases in between. The CDR3 loop reads CASSVGLLAKNIQYF. For the CDR3, the DNA is TGTGCCAGCAGTGTTGGACTTCTAGCCAAAAACATTCAGTACTTC.

The chain links TRBV19 to TRBJ2-4; TRBD2 might be the D (7 bases). The V and J ends lost 3 bases and 1 base respectively, with 13 bases between them. The CDR3 has 16 residues. Germline CDR1 reads LNHDA; CDR2 reads SQIVND (reference sequence). CDR3 in DNA: TGTGCCAGTAGTATCCGGGGGGCGATGGCCAAAAACATTCAGTACTTC. Translation gives CASSIRGAMAKNIQYF.

This clonotype was seen more than once but under ten times. Mismatch with germline at one junction end may stem from a read error. The rearrangement joins TRBV7-8 to TRBJ1-5; 7 bases are shared with TRBD1. Germline V gene sequence: CDR1 SGHVS, CDR2 FQNEAQ. The CDR3 totals 13 residues. The CDR3 nucleotides are TGTGCCAGCAGCTTAGGGGGTGACAGGGACTTTTTTTTT. Translating it yields CASSLGGDRDFFF.

This clonotype was seen just once. The chain joins TRBV30 to TRBJ2-7; D not certain. The CDR3 totals 10 residues. The germline V gene has CDR1 GTSNPN and CDR2 SVGIG (reference sequence). The germline V and J ends were trimmed by 7 bases and 5 bases, with 9 bases remaining between them. In nucleotides, the CDR3 is TGTGCCTTGAGGACCAACGAGCAGTACTTC. The encoded protein is CALRTNEQYF.

V and J are TRBV19 and TRBJ1-5, with D possibly matching TRBD1 (5 bases). The CDR3 runs to 17 residues. With 3 bases removed from V and 2 bases from J, the gap between germline ends came to 17 bases. CDR1 and CDR2 from the germline V gene are LNHDA and SQIVND (reference sequence). The CDR3 protein is CASSIGSFGGGNQPQHF. CDR3 DNA sequence: TGTGCCAGTAGTATCGGTTCGTTCGGAGGGGGCAATCAGCCCCAGCATTTT.

The genes are TRBV6-6 and TRBJ2-5; 8 bases map to TRBD2. J lost 3 bases, V lost 6 bases, and 3 bases had no gene match. The germline CDR1 and CDR2 sequences are MNHNY and SVGAGI (reference sequence). The CDR3 contains 13 residues. In DNA form, the CDR3 reads TGTGCCAGCAGGAGGCGGGGGGAAGAGACCCAGTACTTC. The encoded protein is CASRRRGEETQYF.

This chain links TRBV19 with TRBJ2-6; D gene unclear. Germline CDR1 LNHDA, CDR2 SQIVND (reference sequence). V was clipped by 7 bases and J by 0 bases, with 7 bases between them. This CDR3 spans 14 amino acids. CDR3 in amino acids: CASTQYSGANVLTF. The CDR3 region has the DNA TGTGCCAGTACCCAATACTCTGGGGCCAACGTCCTGACTTTC.